What follows is one TCR beta chain and its context. This specimen belongs to a study of OX40 agonist ivuxolimab in advanced cancers. Method: immunoSEQ multiplex PCR; TCRdb's copy keeps in-frame clones and lacks some. The profile shows tens of thousands of clones, about nine tenths of them singletons. Germline CDR1 is SGHAT and CDR2 is FQNNGV. The ends were cut back, 0 bases at V and 6 bases at J, with 11 bases in the middle. CDR3 length: 15 residues. The rearrangement joins TRBV11-2 to TRBJ2-2; D is unclear. This receptor was identified in an adult with an advanced solid tumor such as melanoma, head and neck, liver or kidney cancer. The material sequenced was CD4+ or CD8+ T cells sorted from blood, taken in a trial of the OX40 agonist ivuxolimab. CDR3 amino acids: CASSLENLRPGELFF. The CDR3 coding sequence is TGTGCCAGCAGCTTAGAAAACCTACGACCCGGGGAGCTGTTTTTT. The entire variable domain, with the rest obtained from reference TRBV11-2 and TRBJ2-2, is as follows: EAGVAQSPRYKIIEKRQSVAFWCNPISGHATLYWYQQILGQGPKLLIQFQNNGVVDDSQLPKDRFSAERLKGVDSTLKIQPAKLEDSAVYLCASSLENLRPGELFFGEGSRLTVL.